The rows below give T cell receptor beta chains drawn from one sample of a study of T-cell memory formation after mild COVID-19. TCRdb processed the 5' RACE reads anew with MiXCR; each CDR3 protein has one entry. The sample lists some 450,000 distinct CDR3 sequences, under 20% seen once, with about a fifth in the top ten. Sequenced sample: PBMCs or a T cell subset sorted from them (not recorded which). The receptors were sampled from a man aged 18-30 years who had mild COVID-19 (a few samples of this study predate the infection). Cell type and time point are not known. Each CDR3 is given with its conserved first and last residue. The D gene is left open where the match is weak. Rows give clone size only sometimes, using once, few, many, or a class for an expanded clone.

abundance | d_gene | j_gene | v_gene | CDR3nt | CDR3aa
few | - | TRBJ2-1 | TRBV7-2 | TGTGCCAGCAGCCTAGGACGCCCCAGGCATGAGCAGTTCTTC | CASSLGRPRHEQFF
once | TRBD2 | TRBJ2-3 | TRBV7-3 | TGTGCCAGCAGCTTTCTGGCGGGGGGGTTCACAGATACGCAGTATTTT | CASSFLAGGFTDTQYF
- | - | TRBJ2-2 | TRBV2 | TGTGCCAGCAGTGTGTCGGTCAGGGGGGACACCGGGGAGCTGTTTTTT | CASSVSVRGDTGELFF
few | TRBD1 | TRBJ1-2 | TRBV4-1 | TGCGCCAGCAGCCAAGACGAGGGGGCAGGGTATGGCTACACCTTC | CASSQDEGAGYGYTF
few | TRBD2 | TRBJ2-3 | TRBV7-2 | TGTGCCAGCAGCTGGGCTGAGGGACTACCGTACACAGATACGCAGTATTTT | CASSWAEGLPYTDTQYF
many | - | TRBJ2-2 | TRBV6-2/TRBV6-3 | TGTGCCAGCACCTCCACCGGGGAGCTGTTTTTT | CASTSTGELFF
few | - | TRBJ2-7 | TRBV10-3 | TGTGCCATCAGTGAGTCAAGTATTAGCTACGAGCAGTACTTC | CAISESSISYEQYF
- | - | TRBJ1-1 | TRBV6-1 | TGTGCCAGCGGAGAGGGGGTGAACACTGAAGCTTTCTTT | CASGEGVNTEAFF
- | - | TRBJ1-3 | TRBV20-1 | TGCAGTGCTAGAGGGGCGGGGTACTCTGGAAACACCATATATTTT | CSARGAGYSGNTIYF
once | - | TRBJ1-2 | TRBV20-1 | TGCAGTGCTAGATCCTCTCACTCGCTAAACTATGGCTACACCTTC | CSARSSHSLNYGYTF
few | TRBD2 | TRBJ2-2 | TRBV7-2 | TGTGCCAGCAGCCCCCTTGGACTAGCGGGGGGTAACGGGGAGCTGTTTTTT | CASSPLGLAGGNGELFF
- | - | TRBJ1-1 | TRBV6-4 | TGTGCCAGCAGTGTATCGTCAGGGAACACTGAAGCTTTCTTT | CASSVSSGNTEAFF
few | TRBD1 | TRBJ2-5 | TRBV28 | TGTGCCAGCAGTTTCGTTGACAGGGGCGTAGAGACCCAGTACTTC | CASSFVDRGVETQYF
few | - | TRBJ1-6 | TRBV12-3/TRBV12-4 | TGTGCCAGCAGACCCCATGGAGGTAATTCACCCCTCCACTTT | CASRPHGGNSPLHF
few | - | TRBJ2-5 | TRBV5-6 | TGTGCCAGCAGCCACACAGGGAATTGGACCCAGTACTTC | CASSHTGNWTQYF
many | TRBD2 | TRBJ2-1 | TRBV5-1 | TGTGCCAGCAGCTTGGGCGGGAGCTACAATGAGCAGTTCTTC | CASSLGGSYNEQFF
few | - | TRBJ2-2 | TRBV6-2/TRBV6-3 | TGTGCCAGCAGTGCCCGGGCCGCTAACACCGGGGAGCTGTTTTTT | CASSARAANTGELFF
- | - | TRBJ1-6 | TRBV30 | TGTGCCTGGAGTTTCCACAGTGGGGGCTCACCCCTCCACTTT | CAWSFHSGGSPLHF
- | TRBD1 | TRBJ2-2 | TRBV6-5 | TGTGCCAGCAGTAGGACAGGGAGCACCGGGGAGCTGTTTTTT | CASSRTGSTGELFF
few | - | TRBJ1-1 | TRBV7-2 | TGTGCCAGCAGCTTAGGGGGCGGCGCTTTCTTT | CASSLGGGAFF
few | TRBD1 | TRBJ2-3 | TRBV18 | TGTGCCAGCTCACCGTTCCGGACAGGGAGGTCAGATACGCAGTATTTT | CASSPFRTGRSDTQYF
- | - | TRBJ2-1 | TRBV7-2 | TGTGCCAGCAGCTTGTTTCAGGGTGGGACCTACAATGAGCAGTTCTTC | CASSLFQGGTYNEQFF
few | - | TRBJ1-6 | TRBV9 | TGTGCCAGCAGCGTAGTCGGGGGCTGGGGGTCACCCCTCCACTTT | CASSVVGGWGSPLHF
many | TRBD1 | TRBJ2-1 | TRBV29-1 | TGCAGCGAACTCGGGACAGGGTCCTACAATGAGCAGTTCTTC | CSELGTGSYNEQFF
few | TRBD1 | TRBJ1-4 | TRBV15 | TGTGCCACCAGCAGAAGGACAGGGGTTGAAAAACTGTTTTTT | CATSRRTGVEKLFF
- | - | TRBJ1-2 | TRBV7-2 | TGTGCCAGCAGCTTCCATGAAAGTTACGATGGCTACACCTTC | CASSFHESYDGYTF
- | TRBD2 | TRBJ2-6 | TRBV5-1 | TGCGCCAGCAGCAAAGCGGGAGCCTCTGGGGCCAACGTCCTGACTTTC | CASSKAGASGANVLTF
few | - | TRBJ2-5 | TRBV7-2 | TGTGCCAGCAGCTTCCCCCCCGGTCCCCCGGACTTC | CASSFPPGPPDF
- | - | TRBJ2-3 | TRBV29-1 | TGCAGCGTTGTGGGGAAGGACAGACCCACAGATACGCAGTATTTT | CSVVGKDRPTDTQYF
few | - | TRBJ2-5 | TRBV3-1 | TGTGCCAGCACGGCGGGGTGGGAAGAGACCCAGTACTTC | CASTAGWEETQYF
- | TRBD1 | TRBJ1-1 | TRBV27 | TGTGCCAGCAGTGTCAGCCGGGACAGCGCTGAAGCTTTCTTT | CASSVSRDSAEAFF
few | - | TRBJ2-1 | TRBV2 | TGTGCCAGCAGGGAGGAGAGTTACAATGAGCAGTTCTTC | CASREESYNEQFF
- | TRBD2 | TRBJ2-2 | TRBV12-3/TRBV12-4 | TGTGCCAGCCGACTAGCGGGGACATCCCTCACCGGGGAGCTGTTTTTT | CASRLAGTSLTGELFF
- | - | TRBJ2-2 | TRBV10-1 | - | CASSLDRGRPGSCFF
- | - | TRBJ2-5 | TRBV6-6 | TGTGCCAGCAGCTATTCCGCAGGGGTGGAGACCCAGTACTTC | CASSYSAGVETQYF
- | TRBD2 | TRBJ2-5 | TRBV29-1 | TGCAGCGTTCAGACTAGCGGGGGGCCAGGGGAGACCCAGTACTTC | CSVQTSGGPGETQYF
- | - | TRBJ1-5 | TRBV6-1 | TGTGCCAGCAGGGTCTTGTCGAGGACATGGGGGTATAGCAATCAGCCCCAGCATTTT | CASRVLSRTWGYSNQPQHF
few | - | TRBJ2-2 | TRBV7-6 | TGTGCCAGCAGCCCGGACAGAAAATGGAACACCGGGGAGCTGTTTTTT | CASSPDRKWNTGELFF
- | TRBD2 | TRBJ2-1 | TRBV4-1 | TGCGCCAGCAGCCATTCCGGGACTAGCGGGGACATCTCCTACAATGAGCAGTTCTTC | CASSHSGTSGDISYNEQFF
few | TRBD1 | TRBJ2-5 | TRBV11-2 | TGTGCCAGCAGCTTAGTGGGTGCAGGGGGCATGGAGACCCAGTACTTC | CASSLVGAGGMETQYF
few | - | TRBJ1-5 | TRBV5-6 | TGTGCCAGCAGCTGGTCCGGGACATGGAATGTGGTGAGTCAGCCCCAGCATTTT | CASSWSGTWNVVSQPQHF
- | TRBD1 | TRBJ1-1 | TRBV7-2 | TGTGCCAGCAGCCGAAGGGGGACAGGGGCTGAAGCTTTCTTT | CASSRRGTGAEAFF
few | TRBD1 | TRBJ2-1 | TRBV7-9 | TGTGCCAGCAACCCCCCCGGAGCCGGGACAGTGGTCAATGAGCAGTTCTTC | CASNPPGAGTVVNEQFF
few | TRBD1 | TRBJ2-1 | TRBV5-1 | TGCGCCAGCAGCACAGAACAGGGGGCTGGGGGCAATGAGCAGTTCTTC | CASSTEQGAGGNEQFF
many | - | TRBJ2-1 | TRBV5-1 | TGCGCCAGCAGCTGGGGGGCGGGGGCCTACAATGAGCAGTTCTTC | CASSWGAGAYNEQFF
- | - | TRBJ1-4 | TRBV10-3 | TGTGCCATCAGTGAGTCTAGGGATGAAAAACTGTTTTTT | CAISESRDEKLFF
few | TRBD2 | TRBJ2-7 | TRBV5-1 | TGCGCCAGCAGCTTATTTGGCGGGGGGGCCTTCCACGAGCAGTACTTC | CASSLFGGGAFHEQYF
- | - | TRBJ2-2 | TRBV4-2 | TGTGCCAGCAGTGACAGGGAGCGGGGTAGGGAGCTGTTTTTT | CASSDRERGRELFF
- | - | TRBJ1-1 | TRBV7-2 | TGTGCCAGCTCCCCCAACCAGAACACTGAAGCTTTCTTT | CASSPNQNTEAFF
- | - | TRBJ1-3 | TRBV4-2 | TGTGCCAGCAGCCAAGATACCGGAAGCTCTGGAAACACCATATATTTT | CASSQDTGSSGNTIYF
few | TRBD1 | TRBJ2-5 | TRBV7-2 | TGTGCCAGCAGCCGAGACAGGGGGCGACAAGAGACCCAGTACTTC | CASSRDRGRQETQYF
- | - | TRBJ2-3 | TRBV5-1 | TGCGCCAGCAGCCTCGGAGCAGACTCTAGCACAGATACGCAGTATTTT | CASSLGADSSTDTQYF
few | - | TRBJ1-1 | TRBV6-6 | TGTGCCGGGGGGCAGGGTGCCTGGGGGACTGAAGCTTTCTTT | CAGGQGAWGTEAFF
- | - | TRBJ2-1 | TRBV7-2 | TGTGCCAGCAGCTTAGGAAGGTTTGAGCAGTTCTTC | CASSLGRFEQFF
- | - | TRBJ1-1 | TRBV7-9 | TGTGCCACACAGGGTGGGGGCGGTGAAGCTTTCTTT | CATQGGGGEAFF
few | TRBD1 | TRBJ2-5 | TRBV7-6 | TGTGCCAGCAGCTTACGACAGGGCCAAGAGACCCAGTACTTC | CASSLRQGQETQYF
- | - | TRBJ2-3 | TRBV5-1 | TGCGCCAGCAGCTCACGTCCATACGGGGATACGCAGTATTTT | CASSSRPYGDTQYF
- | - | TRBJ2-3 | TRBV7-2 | TGTGCCAGCAGCACAGCGAGATCCACAGATACGCAGTATTTT | CASSTARSTDTQYF
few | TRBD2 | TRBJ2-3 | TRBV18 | TGTGCCAGCTCACCGGCCCCTAGCGGGGGCACAGATACGCAGTATTTT | CASSPAPSGGTDTQYF